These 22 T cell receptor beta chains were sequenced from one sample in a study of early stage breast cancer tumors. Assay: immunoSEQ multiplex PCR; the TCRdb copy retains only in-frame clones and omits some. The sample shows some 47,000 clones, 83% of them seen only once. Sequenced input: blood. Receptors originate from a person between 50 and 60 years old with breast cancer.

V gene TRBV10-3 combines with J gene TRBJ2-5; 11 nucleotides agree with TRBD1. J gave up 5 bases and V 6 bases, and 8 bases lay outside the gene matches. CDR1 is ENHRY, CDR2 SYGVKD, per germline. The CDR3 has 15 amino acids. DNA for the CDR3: TGTGCCATCAGCCAAGGACAGGGGGCGCGGGAGACCCAGTACTTC. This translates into CAISQGQGARETQYF.

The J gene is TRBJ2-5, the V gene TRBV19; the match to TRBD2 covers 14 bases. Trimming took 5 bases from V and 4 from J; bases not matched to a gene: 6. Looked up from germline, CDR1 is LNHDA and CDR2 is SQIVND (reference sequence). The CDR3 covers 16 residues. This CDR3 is CASSLGTSGGRETQYF. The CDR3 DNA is TGTGCCAGTAGTCTCGGGACTAGCGGGGGTCGAGAGACCCAGTACTTC. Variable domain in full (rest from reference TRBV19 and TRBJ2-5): DGGITQSPKYLFRKEGQNVTLSCEQNLNHDAMYWYRQDPGQGLRLIYYSQIVNDFQKGDIAEGYSVSREKKESFPLTVTSAQKNPTAFYLCASSLGTSGGRETQYFGPGTRLLVL.

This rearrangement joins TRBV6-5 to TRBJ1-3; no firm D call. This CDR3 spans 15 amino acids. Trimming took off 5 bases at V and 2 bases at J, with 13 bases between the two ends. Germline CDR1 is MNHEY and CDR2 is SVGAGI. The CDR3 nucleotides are TGTGCCAGCAGTCAAGGACGGGGAGCTGGAAACACCATATATTTT. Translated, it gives CASSQGRGAGNTIYF.

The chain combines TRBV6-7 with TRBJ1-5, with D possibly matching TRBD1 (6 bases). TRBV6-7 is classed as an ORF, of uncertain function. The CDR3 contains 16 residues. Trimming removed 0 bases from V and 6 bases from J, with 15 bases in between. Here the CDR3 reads CASSYSDRLQGQPQHF. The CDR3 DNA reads TGTGCCAGCAGTTACTCTGACAGGCTCCAGGGTCAGCCCCAGCATTTT.

CDR3 sequence reads: CASNTEPTGGQPQHF. CDR3 in DNA: TGTGCCAGCAATACCGAACCGACAGGGGGACAGCCCCAGCATTTT. The rearrangement links TRBV28 to TRBJ1-5, with 9 bases lining up with TRBD1. Germline V gene lookup returns CDR1 MDHEN and CDR2 SYDVKM. Unmatched junction bases numbered 11, after V lost 7 bases and J lost 7 bases. The CDR3 spans 15 residues.

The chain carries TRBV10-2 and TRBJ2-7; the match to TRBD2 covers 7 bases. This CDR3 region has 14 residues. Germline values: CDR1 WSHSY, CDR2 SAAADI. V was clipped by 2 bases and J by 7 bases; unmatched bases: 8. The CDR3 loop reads CASSENAGAGEQYF. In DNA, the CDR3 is TGCGCCAGCAGTGAGAACGCGGGAGCGGGGGAGCAGTACTTC.

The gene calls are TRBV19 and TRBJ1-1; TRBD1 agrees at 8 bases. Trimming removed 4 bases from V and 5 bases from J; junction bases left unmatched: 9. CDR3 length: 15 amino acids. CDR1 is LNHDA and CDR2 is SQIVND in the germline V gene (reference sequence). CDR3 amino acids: CASSTTGTGGTEAFF. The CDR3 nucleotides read TGTGCCAGTAGTACTACCGGGACAGGCGGAACTGAAGCTTTCTTT.

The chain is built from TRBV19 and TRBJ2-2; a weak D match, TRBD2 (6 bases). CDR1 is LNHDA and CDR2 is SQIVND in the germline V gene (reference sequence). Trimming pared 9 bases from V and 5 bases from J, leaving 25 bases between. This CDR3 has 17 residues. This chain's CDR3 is CASSLSRDSRGTGELFF. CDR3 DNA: TGTGCCAGCAGCCTATCTCGGGACTCCCGGGGAACCGGGGAGCTGTTTTTT.

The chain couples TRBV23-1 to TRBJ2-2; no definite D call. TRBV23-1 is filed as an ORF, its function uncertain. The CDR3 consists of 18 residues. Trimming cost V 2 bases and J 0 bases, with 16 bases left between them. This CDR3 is CASSQRRGCPANTGELFF. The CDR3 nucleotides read TGCGCCAGCAGTCAAAGGCGCGGCTGCCCCGCGAACACCGGGGAGCTGTTTTTT.

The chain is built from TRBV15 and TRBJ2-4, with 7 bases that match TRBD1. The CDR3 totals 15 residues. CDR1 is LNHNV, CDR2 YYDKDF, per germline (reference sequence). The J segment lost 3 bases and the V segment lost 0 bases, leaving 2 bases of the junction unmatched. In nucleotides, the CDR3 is TGTGCCACCAGCAGAGATTGGGACAGCAAAAACATTCAGTACTTC. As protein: CATSRDWDSKNIQYF. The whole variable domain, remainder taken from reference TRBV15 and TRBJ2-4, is DAMVIQNPRYQVTQFGKPVTLSCSQTLNHNVMYWYQQKSSQAPKLLFHYYDKDFNNEADTPDNFQSRRPNTSFCFLDIRSPGLGDTAMYLCATSRDWDSKNIQYFGAGTRLSVL.

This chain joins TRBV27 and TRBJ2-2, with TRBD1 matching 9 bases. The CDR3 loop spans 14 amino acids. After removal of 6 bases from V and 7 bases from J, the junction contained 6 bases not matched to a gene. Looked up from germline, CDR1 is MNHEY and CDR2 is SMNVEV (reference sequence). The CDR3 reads CASRKQGAGGELFF. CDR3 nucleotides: TGTGCCAGCAGGAAACAGGGGGCGGGCGGGGAGCTGTTTTTT.

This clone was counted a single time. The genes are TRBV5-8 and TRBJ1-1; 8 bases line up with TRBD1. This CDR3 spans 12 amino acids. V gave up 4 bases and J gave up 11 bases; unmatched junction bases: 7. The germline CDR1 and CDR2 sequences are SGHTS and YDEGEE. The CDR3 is CASSQDRVEAFF. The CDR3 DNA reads TGTGCCAGCAGCCAGGACAGGGTAGAGGCTTTCTTT.

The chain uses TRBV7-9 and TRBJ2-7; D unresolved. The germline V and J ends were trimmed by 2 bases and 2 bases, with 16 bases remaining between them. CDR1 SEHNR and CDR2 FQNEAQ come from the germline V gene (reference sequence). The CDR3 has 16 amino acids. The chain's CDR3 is CASSLSKRLGTYEQYF. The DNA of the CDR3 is TGTGCCAGCAGCTTATCGAAGAGACTGGGAACCTACGAGCAGTACTTC.

In nucleotides, the CDR3 is TGTGCCAGCAGGATGGGCGGGGTAGGTCAAGAGACCCAGTACTTC. Protein: CASRMGGVGQETQYF. This sequence joins TRBV6-1 and TRBJ2-5; a weak D match, TRBD2 (6 bases). Trimming shortened V by 6 bases and J by 2 bases, and 16 bases separated the two germline ends. The CDR3 loop spans 15 amino acids. CDR1 is MNHNS, CDR2 SASEGT, per germline.

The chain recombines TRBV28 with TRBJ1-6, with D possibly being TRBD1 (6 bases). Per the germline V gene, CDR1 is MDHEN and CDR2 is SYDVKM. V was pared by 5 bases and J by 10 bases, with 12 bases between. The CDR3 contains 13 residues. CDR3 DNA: TGTGCCAGCAGTGGGGGGGCTAGCTCACCCCTCCACTTT. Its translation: CASSGGASSPLHF.

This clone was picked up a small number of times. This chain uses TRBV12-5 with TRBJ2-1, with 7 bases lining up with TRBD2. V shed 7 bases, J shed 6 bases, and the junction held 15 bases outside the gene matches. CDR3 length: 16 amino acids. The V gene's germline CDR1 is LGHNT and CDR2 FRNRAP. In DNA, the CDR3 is TGTGCTAGTGCCTTGAGTCCAAAGACTAGCCGCAATGAGCAGTTCTTC. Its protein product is CASALSPKTSRNEQFF.

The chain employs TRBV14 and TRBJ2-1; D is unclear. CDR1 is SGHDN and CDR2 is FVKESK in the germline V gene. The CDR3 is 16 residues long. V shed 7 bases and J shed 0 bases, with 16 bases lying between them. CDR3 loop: CASKVGKGYSYNEQFF. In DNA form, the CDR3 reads TGTGCCAGCAAGGTCGGAAAGGGTTACTCCTACAATGAGCAGTTCTTC.

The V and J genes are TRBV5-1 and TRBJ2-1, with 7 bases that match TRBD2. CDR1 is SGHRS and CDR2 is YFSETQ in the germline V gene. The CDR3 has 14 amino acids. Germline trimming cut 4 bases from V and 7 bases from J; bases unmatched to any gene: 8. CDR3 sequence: CASSPLRTRNEQFF. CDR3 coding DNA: TGCGCCAGCAGCCCTCTAAGGACTAGAAATGAGCAGTTCTTC.

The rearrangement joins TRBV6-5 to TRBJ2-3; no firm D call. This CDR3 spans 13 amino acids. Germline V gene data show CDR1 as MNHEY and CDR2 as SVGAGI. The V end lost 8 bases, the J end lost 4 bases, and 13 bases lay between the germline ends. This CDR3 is CASHTRAADTQYF. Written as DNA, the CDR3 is TGTGCCAGCCATACAAGGGCCGCAGATACGCAGTATTTT.

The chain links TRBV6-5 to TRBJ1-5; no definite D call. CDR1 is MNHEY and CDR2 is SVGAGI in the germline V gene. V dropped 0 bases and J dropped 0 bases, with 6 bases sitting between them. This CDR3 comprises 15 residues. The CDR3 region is CASSYSRNSNQPQHF. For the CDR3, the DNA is TGTGCCAGCAGTTACTCGAGGAATAGCAATCAGCCCCAGCATTTT.

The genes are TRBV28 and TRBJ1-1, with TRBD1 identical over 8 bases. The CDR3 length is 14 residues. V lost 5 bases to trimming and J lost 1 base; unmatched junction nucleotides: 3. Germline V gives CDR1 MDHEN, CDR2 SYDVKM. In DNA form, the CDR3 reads TGTGCCAGCAGTATAGGACAGGGGAACACTGAAGCTTTCTTT. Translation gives CASSIGQGNTEAFF.

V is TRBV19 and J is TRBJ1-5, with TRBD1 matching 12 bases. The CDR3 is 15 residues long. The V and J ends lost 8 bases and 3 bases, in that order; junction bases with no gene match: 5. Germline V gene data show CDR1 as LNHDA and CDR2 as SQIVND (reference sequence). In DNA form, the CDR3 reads TGTGCCAGTTCCGGGACAGGGGGCTCCAATCAGCCCCAGCATTTT. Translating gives CASSGTGGSNQPQHF.